This entry concerns a single T cell receptor (beta chain). This specimen comes from a study of control samples from healthy donors and cancer patients. TCRdb's copy holds only in-frame clones and misses some; the assay was immunoSEQ multiplex PCR. Found here are 95,000 to 110,000 clones, roughly 91% of them singletons; the top ten hold roughly 19%. CDR1 SGHAT and CDR2 FQNNGV come from the germline V gene. With 4 bases removed from V and 5 bases from J, the gap between germline ends came to 8 bases. The CDR3 length is 12 residues. The origin of this receptor is a man in his 60s with lung cancer. Sequences were obtained from PBMCs. The genes are TRBV11-2 and TRBJ2-5; D is ambiguous. The CDR3 reads CASSSADETQYF. CDR3 DNA: TGTGCCAGCAGCTCCGCGGATGAGACCCAGTACTTC.